The 20 T cell receptor beta chains presented below share a single source sample, sequenced in a study of preoperative IRX-2 immunotherapy in early breast cancer (dated by TCRdb to the late 2010s). Per the publication, the treatment or condition label means: preoperative locoregional IRX-2 cytokine immunotherapy. Libraries were built with the immunoSEQ multiplex PCR assay. TCRdb retrieved this table from immuneACCESS and kept in-frame rearrangements only. Not all clones are present; in checked studies, unresolved V genes account for under half, and no reason is known for the remainder. This sample comprises some 30,000 clones, almost 90% of them detected only once. Approximately 9.9% of the sample is in the top ten clones. The sample was taken from a patient treated with IRX-2 immunotherapy. These receptors all come from a human donor with breast cancer.

The chain combines TRBV19 with TRBJ1-5; the D gene is possibly TRBD1 (6 bases). Per germline, CDR1 LNHDA and CDR2 SQIVND (reference sequence). Trimming shortened V by 1 base and J by 3 bases, and 19 bases separated the two germline ends. There are 18 residues in the CDR3. CDR3 coding DNA: TGTGCCAGTAGTATAGGACCGTCCTTCAGGGGACTCAATCAGCCCCAGCATTTT. This gives the protein CASSIGPSFRGLNQPQHF.

The gene calls are TRBV19 and TRBJ2-3; D is possibly TRBD2 (6 bases). Trimming stripped 7 bases from V and 2 bases from J, with 19 bases between. The CDR3 runs to 16 residues. Per germline, CDR1 LNHDA and CDR2 SQIVND (reference sequence). The CDR3 DNA follows: TGTGCCAGTACCGCGGGATCGCTCCCCAACACAGATACGCAGTATTTT. It specifies CASTAGSLPNTDTQYF.

As for this clone: Distinct nucleotide sequences in the sample also encode this CDR3. V gene TRBV28 combines with J gene TRBJ2-5; 9 bases are shared with TRBD1. Germline trimming cut 6 bases from V and 5 bases from J; bases unmatched to any gene: 7. The germline gives CDR1 MDHEN, CDR2 SYDVKM. This CDR3 is 14 amino acids long. The CDR3 sequence: CASSRGQGRETQYF. In DNA form, the CDR3 reads TGTGCCAGCAGCCGGGGACAGGGCCGGGAGACCCAGTACTTC.

The V call is TRBV7-9, the J call TRBJ2-2, with D possibly matching TRBD2 (7 bases). Germline-derived CDR1 and CDR2 are SEHNR and FQNEAQ (reference sequence). There are 17 residues in the CDR3. The ends were cut back, 5 bases at V and 4 bases at J, with 20 bases in the middle. CDR3 sequence (DNA): TGTGCCAGCAGCCCCCGGGGGGCGGGAAAACCCACCGGGGAGCTGTTTTTT. Its translation: CASSPRGAGKPTGELFF.

This clone showed up just a few times. The rearrangement joins TRBV12-2 to TRBJ2-7. TRBV12-2 is a pseudogene segment. This CDR3 region has 16 residues. CDR3 coding DNA: TGTGCAAGTCGCTTAGCTTCAGCTTGGCAGAACCACGAGCAGTACTTC. Protein: CASRLASAWQNHEQYF.

The CDR3 bases are TGTGCCAGCAGCACCACTACCTCCGAGCAGTACTTC. This encodes CASSTTTSEQYF. The V gene is TRBV6-6, the J gene TRBJ2-7; D is uncertain. V was pared by 6 bases and J by 6 bases, with 12 bases between. The CDR3 has 12 amino acids. Germline-derived CDR1 and CDR2 are MNHNY and SVGAGI (reference sequence).

The chain links TRBV4-1 to TRBJ1-1; D is uncertain. Germline V gene lookup returns CDR1 MGHRA and CDR2 YSYEKL. V lost 0 bases, J lost 0 bases, and 11 bases lay in between. This CDR3 comprises 16 residues. The DNA of the CDR3 is TGCGCCAGCAGCCAAGAGACGGCAGTCATGAACACTGAAGCTTTCTTT. Its protein is CASSQETAVMNTEAFF.

The rearrangement uses TRBV19 and TRBJ2-6, with no clear D. V was pared by 7 bases and J by 2 bases, with 12 bases between. Germline loops: CDR1 LNHDA, CDR2 SQIVND (reference sequence). The CDR3 length is 15 residues. CDR3 coding DNA: TGTGCCAGTACACACCTCGCAACTGGGGCCAACGTCCTGACTTTC. Translating gives CASTHLATGANVLTF.

This clone was observed a few times. The rearrangement uses TRBV11-2 and TRBJ2-2, with 15 bases fitting TRBD2. The V gene's germline CDR1 is SGHAT and CDR2 FQNNGV. This CDR3 comprises 16 residues. Unmatched junction bases numbered 4, after V lost 6 bases and J lost 5 bases. The chain's CDR3 is CASSLGTSGRTGELFF. In nucleotides, the CDR3 is TGTGCCAGCAGTCTTGGGACTAGCGGGAGGACCGGGGAGCTGTTTTTT. The variable domain in full, completed from reference TRBV11-2 and TRBJ2-2, reads EAGVAQSPRYKIIEKRQSVAFWCNPISGHATLYWYQQILGQGPKLLIQFQNNGVVDDSQLPKDRFSAERLKGVDSTLKIQPAKLEDSAVYLCASSLGTSGRTGELFFGEGSRLTVL.

This sequence joins TRBV18 and TRBJ2-1; D tentatively reads TRBD1 or TRBD2 (6 bases each). The V gene lost 3 bases and the J gene lost 7 bases, with 10 bases spanning the gap. Germline-derived CDR1 and CDR2 are KGHSH and LQKENI. This CDR3 is built from 13 residues. CDR3: CASSPQGRNEQFF. DNA of the CDR3: TGTGCCAGCTCACCCCAGGGGAGGAATGAGCAGTTCTTC.

The CDR3, as DNA: TGTGCCAGCTCACTCAACGACAGAGTGGGTGGAAACACCATATATTTT. Its protein product is CASSLNDRVGGNTIYF. The chain combines TRBV18 with TRBJ1-3, with D maybe TRBD1 (5 bases). The CDR3 is 16 amino acids. V lost 4 bases to trimming and J lost 3 bases, with 16 bases between them. Germline V lookup: CDR1 KGHSH, CDR2 LQKENI.

This clone was seen more than once but under ten times. The chain carries TRBV7-9 and TRBJ2-7; D uncertain. The germline V and J ends were trimmed by 0 bases and 0 bases, with 9 bases remaining between them. Germline CDR1 reads SEHNR; CDR2 reads FQNEAQ (reference sequence). CDR3 length: 15 residues. This chain's CDR3 is CASSLAEPSSYEQYF. The CDR3 DNA sequence: TGTGCCAGCAGCTTAGCGGAACCGAGCTCCTACGAGCAGTACTTC.

The chain is built from TRBV5-1 and TRBJ1-2; 8 bases fit TRBD1. The CDR3 spans 14 residues. Unmatched junction bases numbered 7, after V lost 1 base and J lost 8 bases. Germline assignment: CDR1 SGHRS and CDR2 YFSETQ. The CDR3 reads CASSLSGQVDGYTF. DNA for the CDR3: TGCGCCAGCAGCTTGTCGGGACAGGTAGACGGCTACACCTTC.

The chain links TRBV11-2 to TRBJ1-3; no firm D call. Trimming cost V 7 bases and J 5 bases, with 6 bases left between them. The germline V gene has CDR1 SGHAT and CDR2 FQNNGV. The CDR3 totals 11 residues. The CDR3 here is CASNGRNTIYF. Here the CDR3 DNA reads TGTGCCAGCAACGGGCGAAACACCATATATTTT.

This clone was counted once. The chain is built from TRBV28 and TRBJ2-7; 9 bases match TRBD2. The CDR3 covers 15 residues. CDR1 MDHEN and CDR2 SYDVKM come from the germline V gene. V shed 4 bases, J shed 1 base, and the junction held 5 bases outside the gene matches. The CDR3: CASSSPSGDSYEQYF. The CDR3 nucleotides read TGTGCCAGCAGTTCCCCTAGCGGGGATTCCTACGAGCAGTACTTC.

V and J are TRBV5-1 and TRBJ2-3; 7 bases map to TRBD2. J gave up 5 bases and V 0 bases, and 9 bases lay outside the gene matches. This CDR3 is 16 amino acids long. CDR1 is SGHRS and CDR2 is YFSETQ in the germline V gene. The CDR3 DNA reads as TGCGCCAGCAGCTTGGGAGGGTCGGGGGGTGGAGATACGCAGTATTTT. It specifies CASSLGGSGGGDTQYF.

The rearrangement links TRBV11-2 to TRBJ1-5; D remains unclear. CDR1 and CDR2 (germline): SGHAT, FQNNGV. V was trimmed by 2 bases and J by 4 bases, leaving 9 bases between them. The CDR3 totals 14 residues. For the CDR3, the DNA is TGTGCCAGCAGCTTATCTGGAATTAATCAGCCCCAGCATTTT. Encoded protein: CASSLSGINQPQHF.

The chain has TRBV6-5 and TRBJ2-1; 7 nucleotides agree with TRBD2. V was pared by 2 bases and J by 3 bases, with 4 bases of the junction left unmatched. Germline lookup yields CDR1 MNHEY and CDR2 SVGAGI. There are 15 residues in the CDR3. The CDR3 protein is CASSYGTKVYNEQFF. As DNA, the CDR3 is TGTGCCAGCAGTTACGGGACTAAAGTCTACAATGAGCAGTTCTTC.

Regarding this clone: In the same sample, other DNA sequences code for this CDR3. The chain links TRBV29-1 to TRBJ2-7, with D perhaps TRBD2 (6 bases). There are 14 residues in the CDR3. V was shortened by 6 bases and J by 0 bases, with 15 bases between the two germline ends. Germline values: CDR1 SQVTM, CDR2 ANQGSEA. The CDR3 is CSVAGEVNSYEQYF. The CDR3 DNA is TGCAGCGTCGCCGGGGAGGTTAACTCCTACGAGCAGTACTTC.

The rearrangement joins TRBV28 to TRBJ2-5, with D maybe TRBD1 (6 bases). The CDR3 consists of 16 residues. Trimming shortened V by 6 bases and J by 5 bases, and 22 bases separated the two germline ends. Germline lookup yields CDR1 MDHEN and CDR2 SYDVKM. CDR3 in amino acids: CASSEGGSRRWETQYF. CDR3 nucleotides: TGTGCCAGCAGCGAAGGGGGTTCGCGTAGGTGGGAGACCCAGTACTTC.